A selection of T cell receptor beta chains follows, all from one sample in a study of blood T cell repertoires in COVID-19. Sequencing used immunoSEQ multiplex PCR; TCRdb keeps in-frame clones, though not all of them. This sample yields 200,000 to 300,000 clones, of which about four fifths are seen a single time; around 7.5% belongs to the top ten. The sequenced sample consisted of peripheral blood. Receptor source: a woman older than 75 with COVID-19, enrolled during active disease. Each CDR3 is given with its conserved first and last residue. A D gene is named only where the DNA matches it firmly. Rows may omit the clone size; those that give it use once, few, many or a size class.

TRBV11-2	TRBJ1-3	NA	NA	TGTGCCAGCAGGCTAGGGGCGGCTGGAAACACCATATATTTT	CASRLGAAGNTIYF
TRBV30	TRBJ1-5	TRBD1	once	TGTGCCTGGGACAGGGGCGATGGGCCCCAGCATTTT	CAWDRGDGPQHF
TRBV25-1	TRBJ2-7	TRBD1	NA	TGTGCCAGCAGTCAGGGGACAGCGCCCTACGAGCAGTACTTC	CASSQGTAPYEQYF
TRBV2	TRBJ1-2	NA	NA	TGTGCCAGCGGGGACATCCGGACCGACTTC	CASGDIRTDF
TRBV6-2/TRBV6-3	TRBJ1-2	NA	NA	TGTGCCAGCAGCCGCCTCGACAGCACCTATGGCTACACCTTC	CASSRLDSTYGYTF
TRBV7-2	TRBJ1-2	TRBD1	NA	TGTGCCAGCAGCTCGACAGGGGGCCTTAACTATGGCTACACCTTC	CASSSTGGLNYGYTF
TRBV19	TRBJ2-3	NA	NA	TGTGCCAGTAGTACAACATGGACAGATACGCAGTATTTT	CASSTTWTDTQYF
TRBV5-1	TRBJ1-6	NA	few	TGCGCCAGCAGCTTGGAAGGATACAGCTCCTATAATTCACCCCTCCACTTT	CASSLEGYSSYNSPLHF
TRBV5-1	TRBJ2-7	TRBD2	few	TGCGCCAGCAGCCTGACTAGCGGTTCTTACGAGCAGTACTTC	CASSLTSGSYEQYF
TRBV2	TRBJ1-2	NA	few	TGTGCCAGCAGCAATGGGGCAGCCACTAACTATGGCTACACCTTC	CASSNGAATNYGYTF
TRBV5-1	TRBJ2-5	NA	NA	TGCGCCAGCAGCTTTGGTAGCAAGGAGACCCAGTACTTC	CASSFGSKETQYF
TRBV2	TRBJ1-1	NA	NA	TGTGCCAGCAGGGAGGCGGGCACTGAAGCTTTCTTT	CASREAGTEAFF
TRBV19	TRBJ1-1	TRBD1	NA	TGTGCCAGTAGTATAGCCCTGGGACAGGGTAACACTGAAGCTTTCTTT	CASSIALGQGNTEAFF
TRBV7-3	TRBJ2-7	TRBD2	NA	TGTGCCTCCGCTTTGGGCGGGGGGCCGGCCTACGAGCAGTACTTC	CASALGGGPAYEQYF
TRBV5-1	TRBJ1-2	NA	NA	TGCGCCAGCAGGTCCCCCGGGACGGCGGGGGGCTACACCTTC	CASRSPGTAGGYTF
TRBV19	TRBJ1-5	NA	NA	TGTGCCAGTAGAGGCAGGTCCAATCAAGCCCAGCATTTT	CASRGRSNQAQHF
TRBV12-3/TRBV12-4	TRBJ1-2	NA	NA	TGTGCCAGCAGTTTGCCCTCAGGCTATGGCTACACCTTC	CASSLPSGYGYTF
TRBV6-5	TRBJ1-3	TRBD1	NA	TGTGCCAGCAGCGGGACAGCTGGAAACACCATATATTTT	CASSGTAGNTIYF
TRBV15	TRBJ1-4	NA	NA	TGTGCCACCAGCAGACAGGGAGGGAGGGAAAAACTGTTTTTT	CATSRQGGREKLFF
TRBV4-3	TRBJ2-5	TRBD1	NA	TGCGCCAGCAGCCAGTGGACAGGGGCCGAGACCCAGTACTTC	CASSQWTGAETQYF
TRBV19	TRBJ2-1	TRBD1	NA	TGTGCCAGTAAGACAGGGGGCATTCGAAATGAGCAGTTCTTC	CASKTGGIRNEQFF
TRBV27	TRBJ1-2	TRBD1	NA	TGTGCCAGCAGCCGGACAGGGGCCCGGGGCTACACCTTC	CASSRTGARGYTF
TRBV7-3	TRBJ2-1	TRBD2	NA	TGTGCCAGCAGCTTAGGATTCGGCGGGAGGGGCAATGAGCAGTTCTTC	CASSLGFGGRGNEQFF
TRBV7-9	TRBJ1-6	NA	NA	TGTGCCAGCAATCCAGGGCCTAATTCACCCCTCCACTTT	CASNPGPNSPLHF
TRBV21-1	TRBJ1-4	NA	few	TGTGCCAGCAGCAAAGAAGGAACAGACCCAAGTAAAAAACTGTTTTTT	CASSKEGTDPSKKLFF
TRBV7-3	TRBJ1-1	NA	NA	TGTGCCAGCAGCCGCTTAGTGAACACTGAAGCTTTCTTT	CASSRLVNTEAFF
TRBV2	TRBJ2-3	NA	NA	TGTGCCAGCGCTGCGGGGGCCACTAGCACAGATACGCAGTATTTT	CASAAGATSTDTQYF